The clone carrying this T cell receptor (beta chain) was seen ten or more times. This sample is drawn from a study of T-cell reconstitution after alpha-beta-depleted transplantation in children. Molecular barcoding with unique molecular identifiers was used for the TCRbeta library. TCRdb independently ran MiXCR on the PCR reads; one entry per CDR3 protein. Of about 610,000 distinct CDR3 sequences in the sample, about 10% are singletons; the top ten hold approximately 4.1%. This clonotype was obtained from a human donor who donated a stem cell graft to a child with acute myeloid leukemia. The specimen comprised PBMCs from the stem cell graft donor, sampled from the stem cell graft.

In DNA, the CDR3 is TGCAGTGCTAGAGGGACTAGCGGGAGAGATGAGCAGTTCTTC. Translation: CSARGTSGRDEQFF. This sequence joins TRBV20-1 and TRBJ2-1; 13 bases match TRBD2. With V trimmed by 1 base and J by 8 bases, 2 bases remained unmatched. Germline V gene sequence: CDR1 DFQATT, CDR2 SNEGSKA (reference sequence). The CDR3 totals 14 residues.